This T cell receptor beta chain originates from a study of cytomegalovirus exposure and HLA in healthy donors. The overall study: Caucasian-associated ancestry cluster membership applied to approximately 81% of 300 to 450 genotyped donors.

Primers: 60 Vbeta forward and 13 Jbeta reverse. Clones were read by immunoSEQ multiplex PCR, and TCRdb kept only the in-frame ones, dropping some. The table lists around 150,000 clones, 80% to 90% of them singletons. Study-wide points: When analyzed later, a missense DCLRE1C variant was found to be linked to TCR beta V- and J-gene trimming.

For this clone: Its antigen is unidentified.

Germline loops: CDR1 SNHLY, CDR2 FYNNEI. Between the trimmed V and J ends, which lost 1 base and 1 base, there was a span of 14 bases. This CDR3 region has 16 residues. Sequencing was done on a sample of PBMCs. This sequence was found in a woman in her twenties or thirties in good health and CMV-seronegative. This chain uses TRBV2 with TRBJ2-7, with a tentative D call TRBD2 (6 bases). CDR3 loop: CASSEDPSGVSYEQYF. The DNA of the CDR3 is TGTGCCAGCAGTGAAGATCCTTCGGGGGTTTCCTACGAGCAGTACTTC.